This TCR beta chain originates from a study of shared clonotypes between healthy human individuals. Study-level results: In contrast to clonotypes shared by all four donors, non-shared clonotypes had lower generation probabilities. Rarefaction analysis demonstrated incomplete sorted-subset sequencing notwithstanding large depth.

Positively selected for CCR7, the CD45RO-negative cells used as naive CD8 cells excluded terminally differentiated effector memory CD45RA+ cells. The CDR3 has 13 residues. Trimming removed 8 bases from V and 7 bases from J; junction bases left unmatched: 11. CDR1 MNHEY and CDR2 SMNVEV come from the germline V gene (reference sequence). An assay was performed, and its level was deep. The method was immunoSEQ multiplex PCR; TCRdb's version includes in-frame clones alone and lacks a portion of them. The profile covers hundreds of thousands of clones, with around 96% appearing a single time and less than 0.12% taken by the ten largest. As regards this clone: What it recognizes is unknown.

The rearrangement uses TRBV27 and TRBJ2-7; 7 bases are a match to TRBD2. Sample: naive CD8+ T cells sorted from blood. The receptor comes from a woman between 25 and 40 years old in good health. CDR3 coding DNA: TGTGCCAGCGGATCCGAGCGGGGTTGGGAGCAGTACTTC. Its translation: CASGSERGWEQYF.